This is a list of T cell receptor beta chains from one sample in a study of blood T cell repertoires in COVID-19. Assay used: immunoSEQ multiplex PCR; TCRdb lists only in-frame clones, some missing. This table has 300,000 or so clones, around 90% appearing once. Source material: PBMCs or T cells enriched from blood (not recorded which). Receptors were obtained from a woman in her 30s who had recovered from COVID-19. Each CDR3 is given with its conserved first and last residue. The order of the fields is J gene, D gene, V gene, clone size, CDR3 protein, CDR3 DNA. A D gene is named only where the DNA matches it firmly. Size tells how often a clone was seen (once, few, many) or the class of an expanded clone, and some rows leave it out.

>TRBJ2-5|-|TRBV6-2/TRBV6-3|-
CASSYGGPQETQYF
TGTGCCAGCAGTTACGGAGGGCCCCAAGAGACCCAGTACTTC
>TRBJ1-1|TRBD1|TRBV5-4|-
CASSYGQVNTEAFF
TGTGCCAGCAGCTACGGACAGGTGAACACTGAAGCTTTCTTT
>TRBJ1-6|TRBD1|TRBV6-5|-
CASRHGTEDNSPLHF
TGTGCCAGCAGGCACGGGACAGAAGATAATTCACCCCTCCACTTT
>TRBJ1-1|TRBD1|TRBV28|-
CASSDRGRNTEAFF
TGTGCCAGCAGCGACAGGGGTAGAAACACTGAAGCTTTCTTT
>TRBJ1-5|-|TRBV7-8|-
CASSLGLFPSNQPQHF
TGTGCCAGCAGCTTAGGGCTCTTCCCTAGCAATCAGCCCCAGCATTTT
>TRBJ1-6|TRBD1|TRBV6-5|-
CASSLGQGNSPLHF
TGTGCCAGCAGTTTGGGACAGGGTAATTCACCCCTCCACTTT
>TRBJ1-6|-|TRBV2|-
CASSDSLQRRSPLHF
TGTGCCAGCAGTGATTCCCTCCAGAGGCGTTCACCCCTCCACTTT
>TRBJ2-7|-|TRBV9|once
CASSASTGKEYEQYF
TGTGCCAGCAGCGCTAGTACAGGGAAAGAATACGAGCAGTACTTC
>TRBJ1-2|TRBD1|TRBV14|few
CASSQEGTAFYGYTF
TGTGCCAGCAGCCAAGAAGGGACAGCCTTCTATGGCTACACCTTC
>TRBJ2-1|-|TRBV7-9|-
CASSLQGGSSEQFF
TGTGCCAGCAGCTTACAGGGGGGTTCGAGTGAGCAGTTCTTC
>TRBJ1-5|-|TRBV15|-
CATSWTTSNQPQHF
TGTGCCACCAGTTGGACAACTAGCAATCAGCCCCAGCATTTT
>TRBJ2-2|-|TRBV19|-
CASIGVGRDTGELFF
TGTGCCAGTATCGGGGTCGGGCGGGACACCGGGGAGCTGTTTTTT
>TRBJ2-1|TRBD1|TRBV19|-
CASSFDRDAYNEQFF
TGTGCCAGCAGCTTCGACAGGGATGCATACAATGAGCAGTTCTTC
>TRBJ2-3|TRBD1|TRBV5-4|-
CASSRTGDTDTQYF
TGTGCCAGCAGCCGGACAGGGGACACAGATACGCAGTATTTT
>TRBJ1-6|TRBD1|TRBV2|-
CASRDRAGDSPLHF
TGTGCCAGCAGAGACAGGGCTGGGGATTCACCCCTCCACTTT
>TRBJ2-7|TRBD1|TRBV7-9|few
CASLPGDRTPHEQYF
TGTGCCAGCCTCCCCGGGGACAGGACACCTCACGAGCAGTACTTC
>TRBJ1-1|-|TRBV6-2/TRBV6-3|-
CASSYSFSGGQSELNTEAFF
TGTGCCAGCAGTTACTCTTTCTCCGGAGGGCAGAGTGAATTGAACACTGAAGCTTTCTTT
>TRBJ1-5|-|TRBV18|-
CASSPPGNSNQPQHF
TGTGCCAGCTCACCGCCGGGTAATAGCAATCAGCCCCAGCATTTT
>TRBJ2-2|TRBD1|TRBV9|-
CASSVEPPGTGGTGELFF
TGTGCCAGCAGCGTAGAACCCCCCGGGACAGGGGGCACCGGGGAGCTGTTTTTT
>TRBJ1-5|TRBD1|TRBV19|-
CASLSGTVLTQPQHF
TGTGCAAGTCTCTCGGGGACAGTTTTAACTCAGCCCCAGCATTTT
>TRBJ1-4|-|TRBV29-1|few
CSVDGGSREKLFF
TGCAGCGTTGACGGGGGGTCCCGCGAAAAACTGTTTTTT
>TRBJ2-5|TRBD2|TRBV27|-
CASSLLAEIQETQYF
TGTGCCAGCAGTTTACTAGCGGAGATCCAAGAGACCCAGTACTTC
>TRBJ2-7|-|TRBV11-2|-
CASSLDRGQTYEQYF
TGTGCCAGCAGCTTAGATCGTGGACAGACCTACGAGCAGTACTTC
>TRBJ2-4|TRBD1|TRBV19|-
CASRGTGRQNIQYF
TGTGCCTCGAGGGGGACAGGGCGCCAAAACATTCAGTACTTC
>TRBJ2-5|TRBD2|TRBV24-1|-
CATSDFQREGRETQYF
TGTGCCACCAGTGATTTTCAACGGGAGGGCAGGGAGACCCAGTACTTC
>TRBJ2-1|TRBD1|TRBV7-2|once
CASSLVGTGDNRKASQQFF
TGTGCCAGCAGCTTAGTAGGGACAGGGGATAATCGGAAGGCTAGCCAGCAGTTCTTC
>TRBJ1-2|-|TRBV4-1|-
CASSQGQVYPGGYTF
TGCGCCAGCAGCCAAGGACAGGTCTACCCGGGGGGCTACACCTTC
>TRBJ2-7|-|TRBV29-1|-
CSVEMSKRGYEQYF
TGCAGCGTTGAAATGTCGAAACGCGGCTACGAGCAGTACTTC
>TRBJ2-1|TRBD2|TRBV5-1|-
CASSTSGTSYNEQFF
TGCGCCAGCAGCACTAGCGGGACTTCCTACAATGAGCAGTTCTTC
>TRBJ2-3|TRBD2|TRBV27|-
CASSSTTSGTYTDTQYF
TGTGCCAGCAGTTCTACGACTAGCGGGACTTACACAGATACGCAGTATTTT
>TRBJ2-1|-|TRBV14|-
CASSQVGGEWFF
TGTGCCAGCAGCCAAGTAGGGGGAGAGTGGTTCTTC
>TRBJ2-7|TRBD2|TRBV14|-
CASSQVMTSGSPYEQYF
TGTGCCAGCAGCCAAGTTATGACTAGCGGGAGTCCCTACGAGCAGTACTTC
>TRBJ2-7|TRBD2|TRBV7-3|once
CASSPGLAGIYEQYF
TGTGCCAGCAGCCCAGGACTAGCGGGAATCTACGAGCAGTACTTC
>TRBJ1-1|TRBD1|TRBV5-5|-
CASSYKPGQGVTEAFF
TGTGCCAGCAGCTATAAACCGGGACAGGGGGTCACTGAAGCTTTCTTT
>TRBJ2-7|TRBD2|TRBV7-3|-
CASSLSGSSYEQYF
TGTGCCAGCAGCTTAAGCGGGAGCTCCTACGAGCAGTACTTC
>TRBJ1-2|TRBD1|TRBV19|-
CASRPSGGADYGYTF
TGTGCCAGTCGACCTTCAGGGGGCGCAGACTATGGCTACACCTTC
>TRBJ2-5|-|TRBV9|once
CASSVGGSQETQYF
TGTGCCAGCAGCGTCGGAGGGAGCCAAGAGACCCAGTACTTC
>TRBJ2-1|TRBD2|TRBV29-1|-
CSVNGLAGNEQFF
TGCAGCGTGAATGGGCTAGCGGGTAATGAGCAGTTCTTC
>TRBJ2-1|-|TRBV19|-
CASSTGTPYNEQFF
TGTGCCAGTAGTACAGGAACCCCTTACAATGAGCAGTTCTTC
>TRBJ1-2|-|TRBV7-9|-
CASSDRFFDGYGYTF
TGTGCCAGCAGCGACAGGTTTTTCGATGGATATGGCTACACCTTC
>TRBJ2-7|-|TRBV12-3/TRBV12-4|-
CASNRESYEQYF
TGTGCCAGCAACAGGGAGTCCTACGAGCAGTACTTC
>TRBJ1-4|TRBD1|TRBV2|-
CASSLTGGQEKLFF
TGTGCCAGCAGCCTAACAGGGGGCCAGGAAAAACTGTTTTTT
>TRBJ1-2|-|TRBV28|-
CASRSGPYGYTF
TGTGCCAGCAGAAGTGGGCCCTATGGCTACACCTTC
>TRBJ1-5|-|TRBV19|few
CASSGQYSNQPQHF
TGTGCCAGTAGCGGACAGTATAGCAATCAGCCCCAGCATTTT
>TRBJ1-2|-|TRBV27|-
CASSLHRQTNYGYTF
TGTGCCAGCAGTTTACACAGACAGACTAACTATGGCTACACCTTC
>TRBJ2-3|-|TRBV19|-
CASSIAGGTDTQYF
TGTGCCAGTAGTATCGCAGGGGGCACAGATACGCAGTATTTT
>TRBJ1-5|-|TRBV9|-
CASSGGGDNQPQHF
TGTGCCAGCAGCGGGGGAGGGGACAATCAGCCCCAGCATTTT
>TRBJ2-5|-|TRBV28|-
CASRPSSRRNQETQYF
TGTGCCAGCAGGCCCTCTAGCCGACGGAACCAAGAGACCCAGTACTTC
>TRBJ1-5|-|TRBV5-1|-
CASRLGPEYNQPQHF
TGCGCCAGCAGACTAGGACCGGAGTATAATCAGCCCCAGCATTTT
>TRBJ2-3|-|TRBV5-5|-
CASSLWQGGTDTQYF
TGTGCCAGCAGCTTGTGGCAGGGTGGCACAGATACGCAGTATTTT
>TRBJ1-1|TRBD1|TRBV24-1|-
CATQGQMNTEAFF
TGTGCCACGCAGGGACAGATGAACACTGAAGCTTTCTTT
>TRBJ2-1|TRBD2|TRBV7-3|-
CASSLMAGAGYNEQFF
TGTGCCAGCAGCTTAATGGCGGGAGCCGGTTATAATGAGCAGTTCTTC
>TRBJ1-1|-|TRBV6-5|-
CASKLLGGAEAFF
TGTGCCAGCAAGCTCCTGGGGGGAGCTGAAGCTTTCTTT
>TRBJ2-3|TRBD2|TRBV10-1|-
CASSSGLASFTDTQYF
TGCGCCAGCAGTTCTGGACTAGCGAGTTTCACAGATACGCAGTATTTT
>TRBJ1-6|-|TRBV30|-
CAWSIMPSSYNSPLHF
TGTGCCTGGAGTATAATGCCCAGCTCCTATAATTCACCCCTCCACTTT
>TRBJ2-5|TRBD1|TRBV28|once
CASSFEIGRRGLKETQYF
TGTGCCAGCAGTTTTGAGATCGGACGAAGGGGGCTAAAGGAGACCCAGTACTTC
>TRBJ2-3|-|TRBV29-1|-
CSVEYTDTQYF
TGCAGCGTTGAGTACACAGATACGCAGTATTTT
>TRBJ2-7|-|TRBV7-9|-
CASSPGNEQYF
TGTGCCAGCAGCCCCGGTAACGAGCAGTACTTC
>TRBJ1-1|-|TRBV11-2|-
CASSAISGGLLNTEAFF
TGTGCCAGCAGCGCCATCTCCGGGGGGCTCCTGAACACTGAAGCTTTCTTT
>TRBJ1-2|-|TRBV19|-
CASSPTGQHPRGYTF
TGTGCCAGTAGCCCCACGGGACAACACCCAAGGGGCTACACCTTC